This TCR beta chain was observed in a study of human T cells and chemical hapten exposure. Study as a whole: Weekly scalp doses of diphenylcyclopropenone were given to patients during the roughly 23-week study.

Study-wide results and caveats: TCRs exceeding 1 in 1000 frequency stayed unchanged with DPC sensitization.

Described time point: pre-sensitization, week 0. Regarding treatment: therapeutic diphenylcyclopropenone sensitization with weekly scalp DPC. TCRdb independently ran MiXCR on the RACE reads; one entry per CDR3 protein. The top ten hold 1.5% to 2% of the sample, which has roughly 100,000 distinct CDR3 sequences, roughly an eighth seen once. This clonotype was detected a few times. Its antigen is still unknown. The CDR3 is 14 amino acids. Germline CDR1 is SGHTA and CDR2 is FQGNSA. Trimming cost V 5 bases and J 13 bases; bases outside gene matches: 15. This specimen was whole blood, taken in connection with sensitization to the hapten diphenylcyclopropenone (DPC). The rearrangement uses TRBV7-2 and TRBJ1-2; 8 bases are shared with TRBD1. The sequence came from a woman in her fifties or sixties with alopecia areata. Some clones in this sample may be carry-over from other donors' samples. CDR3 in DNA: TGTGCCAGCAGCCAATCCGGGACAGGTTCTTGGTCCACCTTC. Translation: CASSQSGTGSWSTF.